This TCR beta chain emerged from a study of PD-1 blockade in classical Hodgkin lymphoma (dated by TCRdb to the early 2020s). Study-level background: Nivolumab dosing was 3 mg/kg intravenously every 2 weeks, continuing until either disease progression or unacceptable toxicity. A peripheral blood immune signature of response to PD-1 blockade in classical Hodgkin lymphoma was defined using TCR beta sequencing and CyTOF.

The Qiagen DNeasy kit was used to extract genomic DNA both from unsorted PBMCs and from the negatively selected CD4+ and CD8+ fractions. Using primers that anneal to V and J segments, immunoSEQ multiplex PCR amplified the TCR beta CDR3 regions. A synthetic immune receptor repertoire was used to minimize amplification bias, and remaining bias was computationally removed after sequencing. Processing in the source paper ran as follows. Custom Python scripts were used to quantify repertoire diversity as the Shannon entropy index. Unsorted, CD4+ and CD8+ repertoires were analyzed separately, except for combined analyses in which CD4+ and CD8+ sequences were merged in silico. Clonal expansion was defined as a frequency increase of at least 2-fold after treatment compared with C1D1, and clones undetected at baseline were assigned a pseudocount of 0.5. Clones with 0 or 1 copy at C1D1 were classified as singleton clones, and clones with 2 or more copies were classified as non-singleton clones. By matching protein sequences in sorted samples from the same patient, clones expanded in unsorted samples were annotated as CD4+, CD8+ or unknown. Wilcoxon tests on paired samples were used to test diversity changes from C1D1 to C4D1. TCRdb retrieved this table from immuneACCESS and kept in-frame rearrangements only. Not all clones are present; in checked studies, unresolved V genes account for under half, and no reason is known for the remainder. That table is the source of V, J and clone size, and D and trimming were worked out from the DNA. The sample contains several thousand clones, approximately 88% of them found a single time. The ten largest clones capture 34% of the sample.

Paper-wide results and their limitations: The study was limited to a single clinical trial cohort, and causes of repertoire differences, possibly disease activity or prior therapy, remained undefined. Baseline TCR diversity was reported as lower in newly diagnosed patients than in healthy donors, and lower still in relapsed/refractory patients. Among trial patients, those achieving complete response had baseline diversity similar to that of newly diagnosed patients, while diversity was significantly lower in partial responders and progressors. CD4+ but not CD8+ TCR diversity rose significantly by C4D1 (p=0.0027 vs p=0.16), most apparent in complete responders (p=0.02). Lower diversity was observed in patients in whom nivolumab was started less than 1 year after ASCT, and these patients were excluded from later analyses so that confounding by immune reconstitution would be avoided.

Comments on this clone: The antigen it binds to is not known. No much larger clonotype is one base removed from it; base qualities were not supplied. The identical CDR3 is also encoded by other nucleotide sequences in the sample.

From the cysteine through the phenylalanine, the CDR3 covers 14 amino acids. CDR3 DNA only is kept here, 42 bases in frame from base 1. V gives up 4 bases and J gives up 0 bases, and the segment between their germline ends measures 10 bases. CDR1 and CDR2 (SQVTM, ANQGSEA) derive from the germline V gene. According to the study, the label for this sample's time point signals: cycle 4 day 1 (C4D1), after more than five weeks of nivolumab. Every trial patient had relapsed following autologous stem cell transplantation, and prior brentuximab vedotin exposure was what differed among cohorts A, B and C. The trial cohort comprised more than 55 patients with relapsed/refractory classical Hodgkin lymphoma whose best overall responses were complete response, partial response or progressive disease. Trial patients were treated with single-agent nivolumab in the multi-cohort phase II CheckMate 205 trial. Best overall response was determined by an independent review committee according to the 2007 International Working Group response criteria. PBMCs from the trial were collected at three points: immediately before nivolumab initiation (C1D1), and during therapy at cycle 2 day 1 and cycle 4 day 1. Peripheral blood was collected in 8 mL Vacutainer Cell Preparation Tubes, from which PBMCs were isolated by centrifugation and then cryopreserved.

This sequence was found in a human donor with classical Hodgkin lymphoma. The chain joins TRBV29-1 to TRBJ1-3, with the identity of the D gene unclear. The sample was peripheral blood mononuclear cells (PBMCs), taken before the fourth cycle of nivolumab. The CDR3 protein is CSVGLGSSGNTIYF. The DNA is as follows: TGCAGCGTTGGGTTGGGCTCCTCTGGAAACACCATATATTTT.